The 25 T cell receptor beta chains below all came from one sample that was sequenced in a study of spatial heterogeneity in lung cancer. Study results and limitations: Tumor mutation count correlated with how many alpha and beta TCRs expanded intratumorally.

TCRdb re-derived calls from the 5' RACE reads in MiXCR, one entry per CDR3 protein. The table includes 8,000 to 10,000 distinct CDR3 sequences, 6% to 7% detected once. Noted time point: sample taken at primary tumor resection. Their specific antigens are unknown. Material: lung tumor tissue, obtained at surgery. These receptors came from a male donor with early-stage non-small cell lung cancer.

In its sample, this clonotype was seen many times. For the CDR3, the DNA is TGTGCCAGCAGCTCCCGGACAGGGGGCTACGAGCAGTACTTC. This translates into CASSSRTGGYEQYF. V usage is TRBV9 and J usage is TRBJ2-7; 10 bases match TRBD1. Germline values: CDR1 SGDLS, CDR2 YYNGEE. The CDR3 has 14 residues. V lost 4 bases to trimming and J lost 3 bases; unmatched junction nucleotides: 4.

This clonotype appeared many times. The genes are TRBV7-2 and TRBJ1-2, with D possibly TRBD1 on 6 matching bases. V lost 3 bases and J lost 5, with 19 bases in between. The CDR3 has 16 amino acids. CDR1 is SGHTA and CDR2 is FQGNSA in the germline V gene. In nucleotides, the CDR3 is TGTGCCAGCAGCTTGGACAGTGGTCCTGCTCAGTATGGCTACACCTTC. Amino acids: CASSLDSGPAQYGYTF.

This clonotype has at least ten counts. The chain carries TRBV12-3 or TRBV12-4 and TRBJ1-1; 9 bases agree with TRBD1. The CDR3 has 17 amino acids. Germline trimming cut 1 base from V and 1 base from J; bases unmatched to any gene: 7. The CDR3 reads CASSLDRGLRRNTEAFF. CDR3 DNA: TGTGCCAGCAGTTTAGACAGGGGGCTCCGGAGGAACACTGAAGCTTTCTTT.

This chain uses TRBV7-9 with TRBJ1-1, with D maybe TRBD1 (6 bases). The germline V and J ends were trimmed by 4 bases and 7 bases, with 22 bases remaining between them. This CDR3 region has 16 residues. Per the germline V gene, CDR1 is SEHNR and CDR2 is FQNEAQ (reference sequence). The CDR3 region has the DNA TGTGCCAGCAGCTCCACCAAACAGGGTTACTTTGGTGAAGCTTTCTTT. Protein sequence: CASSSTKQGYFGEAFF. Based on the CDR3 plus reference TRBV7-9 and TRBJ1-1, the full variable domain is DTGVSQNPRHKITKRGQNVTFRCDPISEHNRLYWYRQTLGQGPEFLTYFQNEAQLEKSRLLSDRFSAERPKGSFSTLEIQRTEQGDSAMYLCASSSTKQGYFGEAFFGQGTRLTVV.

This clonotype was recorded at least ten times. The rearrangement joins TRBV7-2 to TRBJ1-6; D is unclear. Trimming stripped 4 bases from V and 0 bases from J, with 19 bases between. The CDR3 is 19 residues long. CDR1 is SGHTA, CDR2 FQGNSA, per germline. CDR3 DNA: TGTGCCAGCAGCTCGACGGCACAGCGCTATCGCTCCTATAATTCACCCCTCCACTTT. It codes for CASSSTAQRYRSYNSPLHF.

V and J are TRBV20-1 and TRBJ2-7, with TRBD2 identical over 8 bases. This CDR3 has 15 amino acids. The V segment lost 5 bases and the J segment 1 base; nucleotides outside the gene matches: 10. Looked up from germline, CDR1 is DFQATT and CDR2 is SNEGSKA (reference sequence). The CDR3: CSAGATSGRSYEQYF. The CDR3 bases are TGCAGTGCTGGAGCCACTAGCGGAAGGTCCTACGAGCAGTACTTC.

In this sample, this clonotype turned up many times. The V and J genes are TRBV27 and TRBJ2-7; 9 bases line up with TRBD1. Germline V gene data show CDR1 as MNHEY and CDR2 as SMNVEV (reference sequence). The CDR3 loop spans 15 amino acids. Trimming cost V 2 bases and J 3 bases; bases outside gene matches: 5. The CDR3 DNA reads TGTGCCAGCAGTTTAAATCCGACAGGGGGCTACGAGCAGTACTTC. Encoded protein: CASSLNPTGGYEQYF.

The table lists this clonotype with many counts. The chain uses TRBV4-1 and TRBJ2-7; 8 bases are shared with TRBD1. With 4 bases clipped from V and 5 bases from J, the junction kept 13 bases outside the gene matches. This CDR3 is built from 16 residues. CDR1 is MGHRA and CDR2 is YSYEKL in the germline V gene. The CDR3 DNA reads TGCGCCAGCAGCCCTCAGACAGGGGTTTTTAACCACGAGCAGTACTTC. This encodes CASSPQTGVFNHEQYF.

This clonotype was counted at least ten times. The chain links TRBV5-6 to TRBJ2-1; 13 bases fit TRBD2. Per germline, CDR1 SGHDT and CDR2 YYEEEE. Germline trimming cut 0 bases from V and 10 bases from J; bases unmatched to any gene: 4. CDR3 length equals 15 residues. CDR3 protein: CASSLAGLAGEEQFF. The CDR3 DNA reads TGTGCCAGCAGCTTGGCCGGACTAGCGGGAGAGGAGCAGTTCTTC.

There are many counts of this clonotype. The chain uses TRBV14 and TRBJ2-1; 14 bases map to TRBD2. Per germline, CDR1 SGHDN and CDR2 FVKESK. Trimming cost V 1 base and J 7 bases; bases outside gene matches: 6. The CDR3 has 17 residues. The CDR3 sequence: CASSQAVGLAGGNEQFF. The CDR3 DNA reads TGTGCCAGCAGCCAAGCGGTCGGACTAGCGGGAGGAAATGAGCAGTTCTTC.

This clonotype is labeled as medium-sized. CDR3 nucleotides: TGTGCCAGCAGTGATCGAAGGACCTTTCCCTTAAACATTCAGTACTTC. As protein: CASSDRRTFPLNIQYF. The chain carries TRBV2 and TRBJ2-4; D ambiguous. Per germline, CDR1 SNHLY and CDR2 FYNNEI. Trimming removed 3 bases from V and 6 bases from J, with 18 bases in between. CDR3 length: 16 residues. The complete variable domain, with remaining parts taken from reference TRBV2 and TRBJ2-4, reads EPEVTQTPSHQVTQMGQEVILRCVPISNHLYFYWYRQILGQKVEFLVSFYNNEISEKSEIFDDQFSVERPDGSNFTLKIRSTKLEDSAMYFCASSDRRTFPLNIQYFGAGTRLSVL.

The table lists this clonotype with many counts. The rearrangement joins TRBV28 to TRBJ1-1; a weak D match, TRBD1 (6 bases). Trimming pared 3 bases from V and 8 bases from J, leaving 10 bases between. CDR3 length: 12 amino acids. Germline-derived CDR1 and CDR2 are MDHEN and SYDVKM. The DNA for the CDR3 is TGTGCCAGCAGTTTGGGGGGCTGGGAAGCTTTCTTT. It encodes CASSLGGWEAFF.

This clonotype was seen ten or more times. The chain carries TRBV12-3 or TRBV12-4 and TRBJ1-2; 7 positions agree with TRBD1. The CDR3 consists of 14 residues. The V segment lost 8 bases and the J segment 5 bases; nucleotides outside the gene matches: 11. CDR3 sequence reads: CASGQQGYSYGYTF. The CDR3 nucleotides read TGTGCCAGCGGTCAACAGGGGTACTCGTATGGCTACACCTTC.

This clonotype was counted at least ten times. The J gene is TRBJ2-7, the V gene TRBV27, with 7 bases matching TRBD1. V shed 3 bases, J shed 2 bases, and the junction held 7 bases outside the gene matches. Germline loops: CDR1 MNHEY, CDR2 SMNVEV (reference sequence). This CDR3 has 15 amino acids. This chain's CDR3 is CASSFTGQGAYEQYF. CDR3 nucleotides: TGTGCCAGCAGTTTTACAGGGCAGGGGGCCTACGAGCAGTACTTC.

This clonotype showed up many times. CDR3 in amino acids: CASSTSYGYTF. Written as DNA, the CDR3 is TGTGCCAGCAGTACGTCCTATGGCTACACCTTC. This chain connects TRBV12-3 or TRBV12-4 to TRBJ1-2; D not certain. The length of the CDR3 is 11 residues. The V and J ends lost 5 bases and 4 bases respectively, with 5 bases between them.

This clonotype was observed at least ten times. The chain couples TRBV7-8 to TRBJ2-7; 7 nucleotides align to TRBD2. The CDR3 sequence is 17 residues long. The J segment lost 6 bases and the V segment lost 1 base, leaving 15 bases of the junction unmatched. The V gene's germline CDR1 is SGHVS and CDR2 FQNEAQ. Here the CDR3 reads CASSLGGRGPNFGEQYV. In DNA, the CDR3 is TGTGCCAGCAGCTTAGGGGGGAGGGGCCCCAACTTCGGCGAGCAGTACGTC.

This clonotype has ten or more counts. CDR3 nucleotides: TGTGCCAGCAGCCTCAGCCCAAATGGTAACACTGAAGCTTTCTTT. Its translation is CASSLSPNGNTEAFF. The chain links TRBV7-8 to TRBJ1-1; D remains ambiguous. Germline lookup yields CDR1 SGHVS and CDR2 FQNEAQ. With 5 bases removed from V and 2 bases from J, the gap between germline ends came to 15 bases. This CDR3 spans 15 amino acids.

By share, this clonotype ranks as large (0.1 to 1%). This chain links TRBV6-2 or TRBV6-3 with TRBJ1-1; D is unclear. The CDR3 is 11 amino acids. The germline V gene encodes CDR1 MNHEY and CDR2 SVGEGT. V lost 5 bases to trimming and J lost 0 bases, with 1 base between them. The CDR3 loop reads CASSMNTEAFF. CDR3 DNA: TGTGCCAGCAGTATGAACACTGAAGCTTTCTTT.

This clonotype has a count of ten or more. The rearrangement joins TRBV20-1 to TRBJ2-1, with TRBD2 matching 9 bases. CDR1 and CDR2 (germline): DFQATT, SNEGSKA (reference sequence). Trimming removed 3 bases from V and 6 bases from J; junction bases left unmatched: 6. The CDR3 has 14 amino acids. The CDR3 DNA reads TGCAGTGCTAGGAAGGGACTAGCCCCCAATGAGCAGTTCTTC. Translated: CSARKGLAPNEQFF.

At least ten counts were recorded for this clonotype. The chain has TRBV2 and TRBJ2-7; a possible D gene is TRBD2 (6 bases). This CDR3 is built from 13 residues. Looked up from germline, CDR1 is SNHLY and CDR2 is FYNNEI. The germline V and J ends were trimmed by 7 bases and 7 bases, with 17 bases remaining between them. CDR3 in amino acids: CASTVPPAGEQYF. The CDR3, as DNA: TGTGCCAGCACTGTTCCGCCAGCGGGTGAGCAGTACTTC.

This clonotype showed up many times. V and J are TRBV28 and TRBJ1-5; 7 nucleotides line up with TRBD1. The CDR3 has 14 amino acids. Germline V lookup: CDR1 MDHEN, CDR2 SYDVKM. V shed 7 bases, J shed 5 bases, and the junction held 8 bases outside the gene matches. This chain's CDR3 is CASTFGRGHQPQHF. The CDR3 DNA sequence: TGTGCCAGCACGTTTGGGAGGGGGCATCAGCCCCAGCATTTT.

This clonotype showed up many times. The CDR3 DNA follows: TGTGCCAGCAGCCAAAGATCGACACTACCCAACTATGGCTACACCTTC. It is translated as CASSQRSTLPNYGYTF. The rearrangement joins TRBV3-1 to TRBJ1-2, with D unresolved. This CDR3 has 16 amino acids. Germline V gene data show CDR1 as LGHDT and CDR2 as YNNKEL (reference sequence). Trimming shortened V by 2 bases and J by 2 bases, and 15 bases separated the two germline ends. Filled out from reference TRBV3-1 and TRBJ1-2, the complete variable domain reads DTAVSQTPKYLVTQMGNDKSIKCEQNLGHDTMYWYKQDSKKFLKIMFSYNNKELIINETVPNRFSPKSPDKAHLNLHINSLELGDSAVYFCASSQRSTLPNYGYTFGSGTRLTVV.

The table lists this clonotype with many counts. The CDR3 nucleotides read TGTGCCAGCAGTTTCATCGGCGGGACAGGGCTGAATGAGCAGTTCTTC. Its translation is CASSFIGGTGLNEQFF. The chain is built from TRBV12-3 or TRBV12-4 and TRBJ2-1, with 9 bases lining up with TRBD1. V lost 3 bases and J lost 7; bases outside the gene matches: 10. The CDR3 loop spans 16 amino acids.

This clonotype was seen at least ten times. This rearrangement joins TRBV20-1 to TRBJ2-7, with D possibly TRBD2 on 5 matching bases. This CDR3 has 12 residues. The V gene lost 6 bases and the J gene lost 4 bases, with 13 bases spanning the gap. The germline CDR1 and CDR2 sequences are DFQATT and SNEGSKA (reference sequence). CDR3 amino acids: CSAVIGGYEQYF. CDR3 DNA sequence: TGCAGTGCGGTGATCGGCGGGTACGAGCAGTACTTC.

Many counts were recorded for this clonotype. This sequence joins TRBV5-5 and TRBJ2-1; either TRBD1 or TRBD2 may supply D (5 bases each). Germline loops: CDR1 SGHKS, CDR2 YYEKEE (reference sequence). V was clipped by 2 bases and J by 8 bases, with 8 bases between them. The CDR3 has 12 amino acids. CDR3 nucleotide sequence: TGTGCCAGCAGCTTCGGGACGCATGAGCAGTTCTTC. Protein: CASSFGTHEQFF.